Listed below are T cell receptor beta chains from one sample, sequenced in a study of T cells in tuberculosis. Sequencing used immunoSEQ multiplex PCR; TCRdb keeps in-frame clones, though not all of them. The sample records tens of thousands of clones, roughly 95% being singletons. Sequencing was done on a sample of PBMCs. Every receptor here comes from a donor aged 5-35 years with latent tuberculosis or without tuberculosis infection. Each CDR3 is given without its conserved first and last residue. Each record gives: clone size, V gene, J gene, CDR3 protein. Size tells how often a clone was seen (once, few, many) or the class of an expanded clone, and some rows leave it out.

size: .; V: TRBV6-1; J: TRBJ1-2; CDR3: ASSLGQNYGYT
size: .; V: TRBV5-6; J: TRBJ2-3; CDR3: ASTARIGTSTDTQY
size: .; V: TRBV27; J: TRBJ1-5; CDR3: ATASDRDPNQPQH
size: .; V: TRBV6-1; J: TRBJ1-1; CDR3: ASSDRGLTEAF
size: .; V: TRBV19; J: TRBJ1-6; CDR3: ASSRGTGQANSPLH
size: .; V: TRBV15; J: TRBJ2-1; CDR3: ATSRAPSGVSYNEQF
size: .; V: TRBV7-9; J: TRBJ1-1; CDR3: ASSFGGVVTEAF
size: .; V: TRBV5-1; J: TRBJ2-5; CDR3: ASSLGSGGQETQY
size: .; V: TRBV9; J: TRBJ2-7; CDR3: ASSPNGGNEQY
size: .; V: TRBV29-1; J: TRBJ2-1; CDR3: SVNGGYEQF
size: .; V: TRBV12-5; J: TRBJ2-5; CDR3: ASGLRQDWSY
size: .; V: TRBV5-1; J: TRBJ1-2; CDR3: ASSLSFGRGANYGYT
size: .; V: TRBV27; J: TRBJ2-3; CDR3: ASSQGAPFSTQY
size: .; V: TRBV9; J: TRBJ1-2; CDR3: ASSKGLYGYT
size: .; V: TRBV2; J: TRBJ1-1; CDR3: ASSRTGTEAF
size: .; V: TRBV29-1; J: TRBJ1-2; CDR3: SVEDRQAYGYT
size: .; V: TRBV5-5; J: TRBJ1-5; CDR3: ASSFQPRQGRNQPQH
size: .; V: TRBV7-2; J: TRBJ2-5; CDR3: ASSLSRGGIQETQY
size: once; V: TRBV15; J: TRBJ2-6; CDR3: ATSRPGQGISGANVLT
size: .; V: TRBV19; J: TRBJ2-2; CDR3: ASRVPGPQLGSNTGELF